This passage covers 19 T cell receptor beta chains from one sample sequenced in a study of Ad26.COV2.S vaccination and SARS-CoV-2 variants. Sequencing was performed with immunoSEQ multiplex PCR; in TCRdb, only in-frame clones are kept and a portion is missing. The sample has about 680,000 clones, around 89% seen once. Noted treatment: some 20 received Ad26.COV2.S at low or high dose, single or two shots; 5 received placebo; per-sample allocation not given. Vaccine and placebo recipients were sampled on day 63 after the first injection. The source material was peripheral blood, sampled in a trial of Ad26.COV2.S vaccine versus placebo. These receptors were obtained from a person aged 18-60 years who received the Ad26.COV2.S COVID-19 vaccine or a placebo.

CDR3 nucleotides: TGTGCCAGCAGCTTAAGACAGGTGAACACCGGGGAGCTGTTTTTT. Translated, it gives CASSLRQVNTGELFF. The rearrangement links TRBV7-9 to TRBJ2-2; D is possibly TRBD1 (6 bases). The V gene lost 2 bases and the J gene lost 1 base, with 8 bases spanning the gap. The CDR3 extends over 15 amino acids. Germline assignment: CDR1 SEHNR and CDR2 FQNEAQ (reference sequence).

The chain couples TRBV30 to TRBJ1-2, with a weak D call TRBD1 (6 bases). The CDR3 is 15 residues long. V gave up 3 bases and J gave up 6 bases, with 20 bases separating them. CDR1 and CDR2 from the germline V gene are GTSNPN and SVGIG (reference sequence). The CDR3 protein is CAWSPGEQGRNGYTF. CDR3 bases: TGTGCCTGGAGCCCAGGGGAGCAGGGCCGAAATGGCTACACCTTC.

The chain combines TRBV3-1 (or the pseudogene TRBV3-2) with TRBJ1-5; maybe TRBD1 (5 bases). The CDR3 loop spans 15 amino acids. The germline V and J ends were trimmed by 0 bases and 3 bases, with 9 bases remaining between them. Germline V CDR1 and CDR2: LGHDT, YNNKEL (reference sequence). The CDR3 region is CASSQDFRDNQPQHF. The CDR3 DNA follows: TGTGCCAGCAGCCAAGATTTCAGGGACAATCAGCCCCAGCATTTT.

The rearrangement joins TRBV7-3 to TRBJ2-3, with 13 positions matching TRBD2. The CDR3 has 15 residues. The ends lost 3 bases at V and 5 bases at J; junction bases unmatched: 2. Looked up from germline, CDR1 is SGHTA and CDR2 is FQGTGA. CDR3 sequence: CASSLGLAGRDTQYF. The CDR3 bases are TGTGCCAGCAGCTTGGGACTAGCGGGGAGAGATACGCAGTATTTT.

The V call is TRBV10-2, the J call TRBJ1-6; 7 nucleotides line up with TRBD1. The V gene end was trimmed by 6 bases and the J gene end by 4 bases; junction bases not matched to a gene: 3. The CDR3 covers 14 residues. Germline lookup yields CDR1 WSHSY and CDR2 SAAADI. CDR3 coding DNA: TGCGCCAGCAGCGGGACAGAATATAATTCACCCCTCCACTTT. Its translation is CASSGTEYNSPLHF.

The rearrangement uses TRBV7-2 and TRBJ1-1; TRBD1 aligns across 7 bases. Germline V gene data show CDR1 as SGHTA and CDR2 as FQGNSA. CDR3 length: 16 amino acids. Trimming at V came to 5 bases and at J to 11 bases, leaving 20 bases not matched to a gene. In DNA, the CDR3 is TGTGCCAGCAGCGCCATCCCGGGACAGCGGGCCGGGATGGCTTTCTTT. Translation gives CASSAIPGQRAGMAFF.

The chain joins TRBV7-2 to TRBJ1-2; D remains ambiguous. The germline V gene encodes CDR1 SGHTA and CDR2 FQGNSA. The CDR3 is 14 residues long. V lost 5 bases and J lost 5, with 15 bases in between. The CDR3 region is CASSPTSGFYGYTF. DNA for the CDR3: TGTGCCAGCAGCCCCACTTCCGGCTTTTATGGCTACACCTTC. Using reference TRBV7-2 and TRBJ1-2 for the parts outside the CDR3, the full variable domain is GAGVSQSPSNKVTEKGKDVELRCDPISGHTALYWYRQSLGQGLEFLIYFQGNSAPDKSGLPSDRFSAERTGGSVSTLTIQRTQQEDSAVYLCASSPTSGFYGYTFGSGTRLTVV.

V and J are TRBV5-1 and TRBJ2-3; 12 bases map to TRBD2. CDR3 length: 16 amino acids. From germline, CDR1 is SGHRS and CDR2 YFSETQ. V shed 1 base, J shed 5 bases, and the junction held 5 bases outside the gene matches. This CDR3 reads CASSLRTSGARDTQYF. CDR3 bases: TGCGCCAGCAGCTTGAGGACTAGCGGGGCCCGAGATACGCAGTATTTT. Complete variable domain (other parts from reference TRBV5-1 and TRBJ2-3): KAGVTQTPRYLIKTRGQQVTLSCSPISGHRSVSWYQQTPGQGLQFLFEYFSETQRNKGNFPGRFSGRQFSNSRSEMNVSTLELGDSALYLCASSLRTSGARDTQYFGPGTRLTVL.

This clone was seen a handful of times. The CDR3 is CASSEGVLGPQHF. CDR3 sequence (DNA): TGTGCCAGCAGTGAGGGGGTGTTAGGGCCCCAGCATTTT. The chain couples TRBV6-1 to TRBJ1-5; weak D call: TRBD1 (5 bases). V was shortened by 3 bases and J by 9 bases, with 12 bases between the two germline ends. Germline CDR1 reads MNHNS; CDR2 reads SASEGT. The CDR3 spans 13 residues.

The J gene is TRBJ2-3, the V gene TRBV9; 9 bases align to TRBD1. The CDR3 length is 16 residues. Germline CDR1 SGDLS, CDR2 YYNGEE. V dropped 1 base and J dropped 4; count of bases not matched to a gene: 7. For the CDR3, the DNA is TGTGCCAGCAGCGTACTTCTTACAGGGGGCGCAGATACGCAGTATTTT. Protein: CASSVLLTGGADTQYF.

J is TRBJ2-7 and V is TRBV5-4; possibly TRBD2 for D (5 bases). Germline CDR1 SGHNT, CDR2 YYREEE (reference sequence). V lost 0 bases to trimming and J lost 2 bases, with 12 bases between them. The CDR3 contains 15 residues. The CDR3 DNA is TGTGCCAGCAGCTTGGGCTTAGCGAATACCTACGAGCAGTACTTC. This sequence encodes CASSLGLANTYEQYF.

The table lists this clone with a count of one. The genes are TRBV30 and TRBJ1-2; 10 positions agree with TRBD1. After removal of 5 bases from V and 1 base from J, the junction contained 4 bases not matched to a gene. CDR3 length equals 14 residues. The germline V gene has CDR1 GTSNPN and CDR2 SVGIG (reference sequence). DNA for the CDR3: TGTGCCTGGGTGGACAGGGGGAATAACTATGGCTACACCTTC. This encodes CAWVDRGNNYGYTF.

The chain couples TRBV4-2 to TRBJ2-7, with D tentatively TRBD1 (7 bases). The germline CDR1 and CDR2 sequences are LGHNA and YNFKEQ. The ends were cut back, 0 bases at V and 2 bases at J, with 14 bases in the middle. The CDR3 length is 16 residues. As DNA, the CDR3 is TGTGCCAGCAGCCAAGATCCAGGGGGGTCGACCTACGAGCAGTACTTC. It encodes CASSQDPGGSTYEQYF.

The CDR3 is CASSYGPYGYTF. CDR3 bases: TGTGCCAGCAGTTACGGTCCCTATGGCTACACCTTC. The J gene is TRBJ1-2, the V gene TRBV6-2 or TRBV6-3; no clear D. The CDR3 is made up of 12 amino acids. Trimming stripped 2 bases from V and 4 bases from J, with 5 bases between. The germline CDR1 and CDR2 sequences are MNHEY and SVGEGT.

CDR3 sequence: CASSPSRTGGTEAFF. In nucleotides, the CDR3 is TGTGCCAGCTCACCATCCAGGACAGGGGGGACTGAAGCTTTCTTT. The V and J genes are TRBV18 and TRBJ1-1; 10 nucleotides match TRBD1. CDR1 and CDR2 from the germline V gene are KGHSH and LQKENI. There are 15 residues in the CDR3. V shed 2 bases, J shed 5 bases, and the junction held 5 bases outside the gene matches.

The chain joins TRBV5-5 to TRBJ1-1; a possible D gene is TRBD1 (5 bases). The V and J ends lost 5 bases and 5 bases respectively, with 25 bases between them. Per the germline V gene, CDR1 is SGHKS and CDR2 is YYEKEE (reference sequence). The CDR3 is made up of 17 amino acids. CDR3 nucleotide sequence: TGTGCCAGCAGAAATGAGATTGGGGCTTCGGGTTTGACTGAAGCTTTCTTT. Protein: CASRNEIGASGLTEAFF. Together with reference TRBV5-5 and TRBJ1-1, the CDR3 gives the full variable domain: DAGVTQSPTHLIKTRGQQVTLRCSPISGHKSVSWYQQVLGQGPQFIFQYYEKEERGRGNFPDRFSARQFPNYSSELNVNALLLGDSALYLCASRNEIGASGLTEAFFGQGTRLTVV.

V gene TRBV30 combines with J gene TRBJ2-7, with 7 bases that match TRBD2. After removal of 2 bases from V and 0 bases from J, the junction contained 7 bases not matched to a gene. The germline CDR1 and CDR2 sequences are GTSNPN and SVGIG (reference sequence). The CDR3 is made up of 15 amino acids. CDR3 sequence (DNA): TGTGCCTGGAGTCACGGGGAGGGACCCTCCTACGAGCAGTACTTC. This encodes CAWSHGEGPSYEQYF.

The V gene is TRBV27, the J gene TRBJ2-1; 7 nucleotides match TRBD1. V lost 0 bases, J lost 6 bases, and 2 bases stayed unmatched. CDR3 length: 14 amino acids. Germline loops: CDR1 MNHEY, CDR2 SMNVEV (reference sequence). The CDR3 DNA follows: TGTGCCAGCAGTTTATCAACAGGGGTCAATGAGCAGTTCTTC. It translates to CASSLSTGVNEQFF.

The rearrangement links TRBV9 to TRBJ2-3, with 7 nucleotides matching TRBD2. V lost 0 bases, J lost 5 bases, and 6 bases stayed unmatched. Per germline, CDR1 SGDLS and CDR2 YYNGEE. This CDR3 is 15 amino acids long. The CDR3 sequence is CASSVGGLAGDTQYF. The CDR3 DNA follows: TGTGCCAGCAGCGTAGGAGGGTTAGCGGGAGATACGCAGTATTTT.